This T cell receptor (beta chain) was captured in a study of identical twins. Deletions cut 2 bases from V and 3 bases from J, with 17 bases between. Per germline, CDR1 DFQATT and CDR2 SNEGSKA (reference sequence). The CDR3 consists of 16 residues. Template switching, a step in the protocol, added a universal primer site, and cDNA carried unique molecular identifiers. From the 5' RACE reads, TCRdb called clonotypes with MiXCR, one entry per CDR3 protein. Of around 490,000 distinct CDR3 sequences listed, over 11% were seen once; the top ten hold about 0.97%. These same data were also listed under a study on yellow fever vaccine responses in identical twins.

The specimen sequenced was CD4+ T cells sorted from blood. V usage is TRBV20-1 and J usage is TRBJ2-1, with D tentatively TRBD2 (7 bases). The clonotype originates from a woman aged 18-35 years in good health. The CDR3 DNA reads as TGCAGTGCTAGAACGTGGAGGGGGGGGGACTACAATGAGCAGTTCTTC. Protein product: CSARTWRGGDYNEQFF.